This entry lists 15 T cell receptor beta chains sequenced from one sample in a study of T cells in Graves' hyperthyroidism and ophthalmopathy. What was amplified from RNA transcripts were TCR beta CDR3 regions. Initially, a first-round RT-PCR of the TCR CDR3 employed the HTBI primer set. TCRdb reprocessed the multiplex PCR reads with MiXCR, giving one entry per CDR3 protein. The sample has around 500,000 distinct CDR3 sequences, over 13% seen once. Sequencing was carried out using blood. These receptors came from a woman under 30 with Graves' hyperthyroidism.

The rearrangement joins TRBV27 to TRBJ2-1; no reliable D call. The CDR3 consists of 14 residues. The V and J ends lost 2 bases and 7 bases respectively, with 12 bases between them. Germline V gene data show CDR1 as MNHEY and CDR2 as SMNVEV (reference sequence). CDR3 coding DNA: TGTGCCAGCAGTTTAGGGCTCGTCCCGAATGAGCAGTTCTTC. This sequence encodes CASSLGLVPNEQFF.

This clonotype was seen a handful of times. This rearrangement joins TRBV5-5 to TRBJ2-7, with D possibly matching TRBD2 (6 bases). CDR1 and CDR2 (germline): SGHKS, YYEKEE (reference sequence). The ends were cut back, 2 bases at V and 5 bases at J, with 20 bases in the middle. The CDR3 totals 16 residues. CDR3 bases: TGTGCCAGCAGCTTTGGGCCCCTTCCTCGGGGGAACGAGCAGTACTTC. Its protein product is CASSFGPLPRGNEQYF.

This clonotype was seen ten or more times. V and J are TRBV6-1 and TRBJ2-1, with D unclear. Trimming cost V 2 bases and J 6 bases, with 8 bases left between them. Germline V gene data show CDR1 as MNHNS and CDR2 as SASEGT. The CDR3 runs to 13 residues. CDR3: CASSEHTGNEQFF. CDR3 nucleotides: TGTGCCAGCAGTGAACACACCGGCAATGAGCAGTTCTTC.

Note on this clonotype: One junction end disagrees with the germline gene, perhaps due to a read error. The chain employs TRBV30 and TRBJ2-1, with D unresolved. This CDR3 contains 15 residues. CDR1 and CDR2 (germline): GTSNPN, SVGIG (reference sequence). This CDR3 reads CVWSPGRGAYNEQFF. CDR3 sequence (DNA): TGTGTCTGGAGTCCTGGACGCGGAGCCTACAATGAGCAGTTCTTC.

The chain recombines TRBV11-3 with TRBJ2-6, with D possibly matching TRBD1 (6 bases). The V and J ends lost 1 base and 6 bases respectively, with 25 bases between them. The V gene's germline CDR1 is SGHNT and CDR2 YENEEA. This CDR3 is built from 20 residues. The CDR3 DNA reads as TGTGCCAGCAGCTTAGGAGGGAGTGGAGTAGCAGGGGAAGCGGCCAACGTCCTGACTTTC. Amino acids: CASSLGGSGVAGEAANVLTF.

This clonotype was observed many times. The chain links TRBV4-1 to TRBJ2-5; D is unresolved. Germline V gives CDR1 MGHRA, CDR2 YSYEKL. CDR3 size: 13 residues. Trimming stripped 0 bases from V and 4 bases from J, with 6 bases between. The CDR3 region has the DNA TGCGCCAGCAGCCAAGATAGCAGAGAGACCCAGTACTTC. This codes for CASSQDSRETQYF.

Turning to this clonotype: This could be a read error, since a much larger clone is one nucleotide away. The CDR3, as DNA: TGTGCCAGCACCCCTGGGGACAGGGGGTGTAACCATGGCTACACCTTC. Translating gives CASTPGDRGCNHGYTF. The rearrangement joins TRBV12-3 or TRBV12-4 to TRBJ1-2, with 11 bases lining up with TRBD1. CDR3 size: 16 residues.

This clonotype was found a few times. The genes are TRBV7-3 and TRBJ2-5; maybe TRBD2 (6 bases). The CDR3 totals 16 residues. V was pared by 5 bases and J by 5 bases, with 21 bases between. From germline, CDR1 is SGHTA and CDR2 FQGTGA. The CDR3 nucleotides are TGTGCCAGCAGCCGCATAGGCGGGGCAAGGTTGGAGACCCAGTACTTC. The encoded protein is CASSRIGGARLETQYF.

This clonotype has ten or more counts. The J gene is TRBJ2-1, the V gene TRBV29-1; 9 nucleotides align to TRBD2. CDR1 and CDR2 from the germline V gene are SQVTM and ANQGSEA. Trimming at V came to 7 bases and at J to 5 bases, leaving 9 bases not matched to a gene. The CDR3 totals 14 residues. CDR3 region: CSAGGLASDNEQFF. The CDR3 DNA is TGCAGCGCGGGGGGACTAGCTAGCGACAATGAGCAGTTCTTC.

This clonotype was detected only a few times. This sequence joins TRBV6-5 and TRBJ2-7, with D possibly called TRBD1 or TRBD2 (5 bases each). Germline V CDR1 and CDR2: MNHEY, SVGAGI. The V gene lost 0 bases and the J gene lost 6 bases, with 15 bases spanning the gap. This CDR3 contains 15 residues. The CDR3 DNA reads as TGTGCCAGCAGTTACTCCGGGCAGGGCGGGTTCGAGCAGTACGTC. This translates into CASSYSGQGGFEQYV.

This chain connects TRBV20-1 to TRBJ1-2; the D is unclear. In germline, CDR1 is DFQATT, CDR2 SNEGSKA (reference sequence). Trimming took 3 bases from V and 1 from J, leaving 9 bases between them. The CDR3 sequence is 13 residues long. The CDR3, as DNA: TGCAGTGCTAGGGGGTTGGGTAACTATGGCTACACCTTC. Translated: CSARGLGNYGYTF.

This clonotype was picked up many times. This rearrangement joins TRBV3-1 to TRBJ2-5, with D maybe TRBD2 (6 bases). Deletions cut 4 bases from V and 4 bases from J, with 10 bases between. The CDR3 extends over 13 amino acids. Germline V CDR1 and CDR2: LGHDT, YNNKEL (reference sequence). As DNA, the CDR3 is TGTGCCAGCAGCCGTCGGAGGGGAGAGACCCAGTACTTC. Amino acid sequence: CASSRRRGETQYF.

Remarks on this clonotype: Since a much larger clone is just one base distant, this may be a read error. This rearrangement joins TRBV20-1 to TRBJ2-7; 8 bases line up with TRBD1. J lost 6 bases, V lost 8 bases, and 6 bases had no gene match. CDR1 and CDR2 (germline): DFQATT, SNEGSKA (reference sequence). CDR3 size: 11 residues. CDR3 in DNA: TGCAGTCCGCGGACAGGGCTCGAGCAGTACGTC. Protein sequence: CSPRTGLEQYV.

This clonotype was counted many times. V usage is TRBV12-3 or TRBV12-4 and J usage is TRBJ1-3; D is uncertain. The CDR3 length is 11 residues. The ends were cut back, 6 bases at V and 4 bases at J, with 4 bases in the middle. CDR3: CASSKGNTIYF. DNA of the CDR3: TGTGCCAGCAGCAAAGGAAACACCATATATTTT.

This clonotype was observed at least ten times. Here the CDR3 reads CASTLTPGGNTIYF. The CDR3 region has the DNA TGTGCCAGCACCCTTACCCCCGGTGGAAACACCATATATTTT. The rearrangement uses TRBV6-1 and TRBJ1-3, with D uncertain. Germline CDR1 and CDR2: MNHNS and SASEGT. V was shortened by 7 bases and J by 3 bases, with 13 bases between the two germline ends. CDR3 length: 14 residues.